This T cell receptor (beta chain) appears in the sequencing data of a study of a mutant IDH1 vaccine in newly diagnosed glioma. Study details: Patients received vaccination from 4-6 weeks after radiotherapy alone, or with temozolomide cycles. Patients had received radiotherapy, temozolomide, or both previously, most receiving both. General observations from the study: Among all patients, vaccine-induced immune responses occurred in about 93%. Pseudoprogression appears to have had no connection to changes in top peripheral T cell clonotypes.

Germline assignment: CDR1 LNHDA and CDR2 SQIVND (reference sequence). V lost 3 bases to trimming and J lost 3 bases; unmatched junction nucleotides: 2. The CDR3 has 14 residues. Time point noted: week 5, during vaccination. The content of each vaccine dose was 300 ug of mutant IDH1 20-mer peptide, and topical imiquimod accompanied it. Measured with immunoSEQ multiplex PCR; TCRdb has only the in-frame clones, and not every one. Counted here are about 51,000 clones, about 77% occurring once; the ten biggest clones make up approximately 2%. On this clone: The antigen is undetermined.

This clonotype originated in a woman between 40 and 50 years old with glioma. The sample in question was PBMCs, obtained from a glioma patient whose treatment included an IDH1 peptide vaccine. The chain carries TRBV19 and TRBJ1-1, with 9 bases identical to TRBD1. This CDR3 reads CASSIGQGYTEAFF. DNA of the CDR3: TGTGCCAGTAGTATCGGACAGGGGTACACTGAAGCTTTCTTT.